This T cell receptor (beta chain) was documented in a study of identical twins. TCRdb recomputed calls from the 5' RACE reads with MiXCR, one row per CDR3 protein. The sample lists 450,000 or so distinct CDR3 sequences; approximately 25% were seen once. Germline V gene sequence: CDR1 SGHRS, CDR2 YFSETQ. The CDR3 loop spans 14 amino acids. Germline trimming cut 0 bases from V and 7 bases from J; bases unmatched to any gene: 4. This clonotype came up a few times. This sample was shared with a second study, whose subject was T cells expressing NK-cell markers.

The genes are TRBV5-1 and TRBJ1-2; the match to TRBD1 covers 9 bases. The sequence was collected from a young woman in good health. Sequenced material: CD4+ T cells sorted from blood. The CDR3 here is CASSLEQGAVGYTF. As DNA, the CDR3 is TGCGCCAGCAGCTTGGAACAGGGGGCGGTTGGCTACACCTTC. Full variable domain (remainder filled in from reference TRBV5-1 and TRBJ1-2): KAGVTQTPRYLIKTRGQQVTLSCSPISGHRSVSWYQQTPGQGLQFLFEYFSETQRNKGNFPGRFSGRQFSNSRSEMNVSTLELGDSALYLCASSLEQGAVGYTFGSGTRLTVV.